The T cell receptor beta chain described here comes from a study of blood T cell repertoires in COVID-19. Produced via immunoSEQ multiplex PCR; TCRdb's table is partial and in-frame only. The sample lists 150,000 to 200,000 clones; around 91% were seen once. Trimming stripped 3 bases from V and 0 bases from J, with 15 bases between. CDR1 is LNHNV and CDR2 is YYDKDF in the germline V gene (reference sequence). The CDR3 is made up of 17 amino acids. The source is a young woman who had recovered from COVID-19. The sequenced sample was PBMCs or T cells enriched from blood (not recorded which). The J gene is TRBJ2-1, the V gene TRBV15; D uncertain. CDR3 region: CATSRASVASSYNEQFF. The CDR3 nucleotides are TGTGCCACCAGCAGGGCAAGTGTCGCTAGCTCCTACAATGAGCAGTTCTTC. Looking up the rest from reference TRBV15 and TRBJ2-1 gives the full variable domain: DAMVIQNPRYQVTQFGKPVTLSCSQTLNHNVMYWYQQKSSQAPKLLFHYYDKDFNNEADTPDNFQSRRPNTSFCFLDIRSPGLGDTAMYLCATSRASVASSYNEQFFGPGTRLTVL.